This is a list of T cell receptor beta chains from one sample in a study of CD8+ T cells in alopecia areata. Repertoires were generated with immunoSEQ multiplex PCR, while TCRdb's copy carries only in-frame clones and drops some. The sample lists around 160,000 clones; 47% were seen once. Sequencing was carried out using CD4+ T cells sorted from blood. The receptors originated from a human donor with alopecia areata. Both conserved end residues are part of each CDR3. The order of the fields is clone size, D gene, V gene, J gene, CDR3 DNA, CDR3 protein. D genes are given only for firm matches. Clone size, where shown, is once, few, many, or a class for clones that have expanded.

abundance: .
d_gene: TRBD1
v_gene: TRBV5-1
j_gene: TRBJ1-1
CDR3nt: TGCGCCAGCAATGGGGGGACAGGGCCTGAAGCTTTCTTT
CDR3aa: CASNGGTGPEAFF

abundance: .
d_gene: .
v_gene: TRBV7-8
j_gene: TRBJ2-3
CDR3nt: TGTGCCAGCAGCTTAGAGTTGGGAGTGAGGGGGGATACGCAGTATTTT
CDR3aa: CASSLELGVRGDTQYF

abundance: once
d_gene: TRBD2
v_gene: TRBV30
j_gene: TRBJ2-3
CDR3nt: TGTGCCTGGAGTGTACGGACTAGCGGGAGGGCCGGTTCAACAGATACGCAGTATTTT
CDR3aa: CAWSVRTSGRAGSTDTQYF

abundance: .
d_gene: .
v_gene: TRBV29-1
j_gene: TRBJ1-1
CDR3nt: TGCAGCGCCGCCCCTAAGAACACTGAAGCTTTCTTT
CDR3aa: CSAAPKNTEAFF

abundance: few
d_gene: .
v_gene: TRBV6-1
j_gene: TRBJ2-7
CDR3nt: TGTGCCAGCAGTGAAAACTACGAGCAGTACTTC
CDR3aa: CASSENYEQYF

abundance: .
d_gene: TRBD1
v_gene: TRBV6-5
j_gene: TRBJ1-2
CDR3nt: TGTGCCAGCAGTTATTACTGGACAGGGGCTTATGGCTACACCTTC
CDR3aa: CASSYYWTGAYGYTF

abundance: .
d_gene: TRBD1
v_gene: TRBV28
j_gene: TRBJ2-7
CDR3nt: TGTGCCAGTACCTCGGGACAGTCCTACGAGCAGTACTTC
CDR3aa: CASTSGQSYEQYF

abundance: .
d_gene: .
v_gene: TRBV2
j_gene: TRBJ1-2
CDR3nt: TGTGCCAGCAGTGAGGGAGGGAGAGGCTACACCTTC
CDR3aa: CASSEGGRGYTF

abundance: .
d_gene: .
v_gene: TRBV29-1
j_gene: TRBJ2-2
CDR3nt: TGCAGCGTCGCTTCCGGGGTATACACCGGGGAGCTGTTTTTT
CDR3aa: CSVASGVYTGELFF

abundance: once
d_gene: TRBD1
v_gene: TRBV30
j_gene: TRBJ1-5
CDR3nt: TGTGCCTGGAAGAACAGGGGGGGTCAGCCCCAGCATTTT
CDR3aa: CAWKNRGGQPQHF

abundance: .
d_gene: .
v_gene: TRBV2
j_gene: TRBJ2-7
CDR3nt: TGTGCCAGCAGAGTTTATGGGGGAGTAGACGAGCAGTACTTC
CDR3aa: CASRVYGGVDEQYF

abundance: .
d_gene: .
v_gene: TRBV28
j_gene: TRBJ1-1
CDR3nt: TGTGCCAGCAGTTTGCAGACCACTGAAGCTTTCTTT
CDR3aa: CASSLQTTEAFF

abundance: .
d_gene: .
v_gene: TRBV14
j_gene: TRBJ2-5
CDR3nt: TGTGCCAGCAGCCAAGAGATAGAGACCCAGTACTTC
CDR3aa: CASSQEIETQYF

abundance: .
d_gene: .
v_gene: TRBV29-1
j_gene: TRBJ2-3
CDR3nt: TGCAGCGTTGAGACGCCTAGATTTTCAACAGATACGCAGTATTTT
CDR3aa: CSVETPRFSTDTQYF

abundance: .
d_gene: .
v_gene: TRBV29-1
j_gene: TRBJ1-1
CDR3nt: TGCAGCGTTGAAGAAAAGGTTCGGGGGTTGAAAGCTTTCTTT
CDR3aa: CSVEEKVRGLKAFF

abundance: .
d_gene: TRBD1
v_gene: TRBV7-9
j_gene: TRBJ1-2
CDR3nt: TGTGCCAGCAGCGTGGTCGACAGGGTGTGGTATGGCTACACCTTC
CDR3aa: CASSVVDRVWYGYTF